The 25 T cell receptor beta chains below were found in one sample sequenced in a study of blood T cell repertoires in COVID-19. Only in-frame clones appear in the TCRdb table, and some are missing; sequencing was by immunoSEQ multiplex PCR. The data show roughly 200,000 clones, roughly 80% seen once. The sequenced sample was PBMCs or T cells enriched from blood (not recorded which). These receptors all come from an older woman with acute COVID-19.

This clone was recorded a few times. For the CDR3, the DNA is TGTGCCAGCAGCCCCGAGCGACAGGGTAGCAATCAGCCCCAGCATTTT. This translates into CASSPERQGSNQPQHF. The rearrangement uses TRBV9 and TRBJ1-5; 7 positions match TRBD1. The junction had 7 bases not matched to a gene; V was cut back by 4 bases and J by 0 bases. The CDR3 sequence is 16 residues long. Germline V gene lookup returns CDR1 SGDLS and CDR2 YYNGEE.

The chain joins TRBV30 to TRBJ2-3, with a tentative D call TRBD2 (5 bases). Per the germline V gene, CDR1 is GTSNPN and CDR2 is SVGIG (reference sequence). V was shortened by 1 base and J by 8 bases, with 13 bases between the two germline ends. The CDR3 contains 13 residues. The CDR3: CAWSERGPGTQYF. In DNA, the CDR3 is TGTGCCTGGAGTGAACGGGGTCCCGGTACGCAGTATTTT. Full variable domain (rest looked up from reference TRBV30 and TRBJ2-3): SQTIHQWPATLVQPVGSPLSLECTVEGTSNPNLYWYRQAAGRGLQLLFYSVGIGQISSEVPQNLSASRPQDRQFILSSKKLLLSDSGFYLCAWSERGPGTQYFGPGTRLTVL.

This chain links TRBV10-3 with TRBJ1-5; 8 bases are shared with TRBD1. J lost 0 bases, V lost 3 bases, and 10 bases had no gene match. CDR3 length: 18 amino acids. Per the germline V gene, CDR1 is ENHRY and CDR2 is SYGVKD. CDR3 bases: TGTGCCATCAGTGACATAACAGGGGGACTTTATAGCAATCAGCCCCAGCATTTT. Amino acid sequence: CAISDITGGLYSNQPQHF.

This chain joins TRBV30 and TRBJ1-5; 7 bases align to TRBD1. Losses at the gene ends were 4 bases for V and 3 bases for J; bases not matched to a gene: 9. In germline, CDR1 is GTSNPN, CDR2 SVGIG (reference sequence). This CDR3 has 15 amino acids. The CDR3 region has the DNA TGTGCCTGGATGGGGTCGGGGACAGTCAATCAGCCCCAGCATTTT. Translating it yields CAWMGSGTVNQPQHF.

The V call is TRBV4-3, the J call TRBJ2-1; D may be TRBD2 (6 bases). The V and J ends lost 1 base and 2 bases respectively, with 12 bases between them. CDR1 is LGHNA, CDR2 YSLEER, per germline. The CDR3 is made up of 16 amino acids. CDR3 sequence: CASSQGVGLAYNEQFF. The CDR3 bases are TGCGCCAGCAGCCAAGGGGTGGGACTGGCCTACAATGAGCAGTTCTTC.

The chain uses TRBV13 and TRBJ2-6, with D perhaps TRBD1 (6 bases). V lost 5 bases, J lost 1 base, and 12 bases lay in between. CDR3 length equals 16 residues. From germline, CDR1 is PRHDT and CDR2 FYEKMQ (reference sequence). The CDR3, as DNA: TGTGCCAGCAGCGTGTACAGGGTATCTGGGGCCAACGTCCTGACTTTC. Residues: CASSVYRVSGANVLTF.

CDR3 coding DNA: TGTGCCAGCGGGAGCGGGGCCGGGGAGCAGTACGTC. Its protein product is CASGSGAGEQYV. The V and J genes are TRBV6-5 and TRBJ2-7, with 7 bases that match TRBD2. With 8 bases clipped from V and 7 bases from J, the junction kept 8 bases outside the gene matches. This CDR3 region has 12 residues. The germline V gene has CDR1 MNHEY and CDR2 SVGAGI.

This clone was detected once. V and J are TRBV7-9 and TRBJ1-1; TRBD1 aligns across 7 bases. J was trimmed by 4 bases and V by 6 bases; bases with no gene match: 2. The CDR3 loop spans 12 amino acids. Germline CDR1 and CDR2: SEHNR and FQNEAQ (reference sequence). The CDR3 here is CASRTGTTEAFF. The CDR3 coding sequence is TGTGCCAGCAGGACAGGGACCACTGAAGCTTTCTTT.

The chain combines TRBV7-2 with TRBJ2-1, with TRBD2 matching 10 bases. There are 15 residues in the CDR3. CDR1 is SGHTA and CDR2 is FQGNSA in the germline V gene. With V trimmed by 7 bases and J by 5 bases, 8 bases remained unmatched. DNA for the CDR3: TGTGCCAGCACCCCTAGCGGGAGTCAAAACAATGAGCAGTTCTTC. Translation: CASTPSGSQNNEQFF.

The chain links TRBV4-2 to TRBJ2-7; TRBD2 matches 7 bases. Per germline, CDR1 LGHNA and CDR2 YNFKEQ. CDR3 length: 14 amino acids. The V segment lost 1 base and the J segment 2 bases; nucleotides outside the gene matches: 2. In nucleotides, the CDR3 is TGTGCCAGCAGCCAAGCGGGGGGTCCCTACGAGCAGTACGTC. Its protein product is CASSQAGGPYEQYV.

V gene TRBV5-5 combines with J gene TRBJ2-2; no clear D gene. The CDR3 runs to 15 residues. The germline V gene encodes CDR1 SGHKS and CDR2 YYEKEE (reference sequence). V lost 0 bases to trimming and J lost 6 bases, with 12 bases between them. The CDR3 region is CASSLGISRSGELFF. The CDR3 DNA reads TGTGCCAGCAGCTTGGGCATTAGCCGTTCCGGGGAGCTGTTTTTT. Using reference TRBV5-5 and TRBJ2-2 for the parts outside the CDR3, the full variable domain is DAGVTQSPTHLIKTRGQQVTLRCSPISGHKSVSWYQQVLGQGPQFIFQYYEKEERGRGNFPDRFSARQFPNYSSELNVNALLLGDSALYLCASSLGISRSGELFFGEGSRLTVL.

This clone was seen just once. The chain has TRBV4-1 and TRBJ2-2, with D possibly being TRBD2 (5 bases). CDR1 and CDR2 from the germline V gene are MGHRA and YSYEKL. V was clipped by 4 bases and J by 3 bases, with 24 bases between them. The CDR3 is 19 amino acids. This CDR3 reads CASSRPDTSGIRYTGELFF. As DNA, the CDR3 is TGCGCCAGCAGCCGTCCCGATACCAGCGGTATCCGATACACCGGGGAGCTGTTTTTT.

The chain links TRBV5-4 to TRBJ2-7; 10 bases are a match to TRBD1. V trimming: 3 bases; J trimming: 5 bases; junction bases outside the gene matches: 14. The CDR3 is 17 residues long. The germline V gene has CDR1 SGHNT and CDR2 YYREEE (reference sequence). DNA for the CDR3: TGTGCCAGCAGCTCCCCTCCGGGACAGGGGATTTTCCACGAGCAGTACTTC. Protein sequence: CASSSPPGQGIFHEQYF.

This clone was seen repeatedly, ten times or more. The CDR3 nucleotides are TGTGCCAGCAGTTACTCGGGGCTTTCCAATCAGCCCCAGCATTTT. Its translation is CASSYSGLSNQPQHF. V and J are TRBV6-2 or TRBV6-3 and TRBJ1-5; tentative D call: TRBD1 (5 bases). The CDR3 is made up of 15 amino acids. Trimming took 0 bases from V and 3 from J, leaving 9 bases between them. The germline CDR1 and CDR2 sequences are MNHEY and SVGEGT.

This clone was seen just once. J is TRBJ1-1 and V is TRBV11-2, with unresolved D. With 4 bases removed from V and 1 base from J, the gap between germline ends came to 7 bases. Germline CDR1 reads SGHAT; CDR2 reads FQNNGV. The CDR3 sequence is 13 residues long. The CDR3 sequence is CASSSRQNTEAFF. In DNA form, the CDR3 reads TGTGCCAGCAGCTCCAGGCAGAACACTGAAGCTTTCTTT.

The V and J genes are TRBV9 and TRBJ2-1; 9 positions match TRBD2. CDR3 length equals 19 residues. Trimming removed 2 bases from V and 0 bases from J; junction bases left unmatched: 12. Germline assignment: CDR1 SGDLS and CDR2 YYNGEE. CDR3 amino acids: CASSVAVAGGFSSYNEQFF. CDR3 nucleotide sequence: TGTGCCAGCAGCGTTGCGGTGGCGGGGGGGTTTTCCTCCTACAATGAGCAGTTCTTC.

The CDR3 protein is CSAFGAEAFF. The CDR3 bases are TGCAGCGCTTTTGGAGCTGAAGCTTTCTTT. The J gene is TRBJ1-1, the V gene TRBV29-1; no firm D call. Looked up from germline, CDR1 is SQVTM and CDR2 is ANQGSEA. This CDR3 has 10 amino acids. Trimming left V 7 bases short and J 6 bases short, with 9 bases between. Full variable domain (rest looked up from reference TRBV29-1 and TRBJ1-1): SAVISQKPSRDICQRGTSLTIQCQVDSQVTMMFWYRQQPGQSLTLIATANQGSEATYESGFVIDKFPISRPNLTFSTLTVSNMSPEDSSIYLCSAFGAEAFFGQGTRLTVV.

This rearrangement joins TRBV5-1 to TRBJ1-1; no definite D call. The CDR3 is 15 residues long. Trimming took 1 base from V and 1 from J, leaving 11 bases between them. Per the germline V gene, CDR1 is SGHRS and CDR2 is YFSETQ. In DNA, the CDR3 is TGCGCCAGCAGCTTGACCAGACAAACGAACACTGAAGCTTTCTTT. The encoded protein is CASSLTRQTNTEAFF.

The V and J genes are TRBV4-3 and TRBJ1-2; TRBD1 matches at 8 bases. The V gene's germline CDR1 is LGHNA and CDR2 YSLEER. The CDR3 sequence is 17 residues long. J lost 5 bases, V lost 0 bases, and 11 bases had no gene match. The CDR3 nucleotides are TGCGCCAGCAGCCAAGAGGGCTGGAGCAGGGGGCTATATGGCTACACCTTC. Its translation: CASSQEGWSRGLYGYTF.

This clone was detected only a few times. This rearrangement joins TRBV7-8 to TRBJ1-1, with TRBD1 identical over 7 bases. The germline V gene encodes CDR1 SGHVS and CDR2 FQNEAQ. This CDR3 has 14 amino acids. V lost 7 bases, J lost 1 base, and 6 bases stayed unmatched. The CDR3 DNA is TGTGCCAGCAACCCCAGGACAGGGAACACTGAAGCTTTCTTT. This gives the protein CASNPRTGNTEAFF.

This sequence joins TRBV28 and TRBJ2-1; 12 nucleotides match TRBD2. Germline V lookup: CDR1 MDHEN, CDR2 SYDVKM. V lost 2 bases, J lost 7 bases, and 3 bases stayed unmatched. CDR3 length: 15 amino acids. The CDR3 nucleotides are TGTGCCAGCAGTTTACTCCTAGCGGGGGGGAATGAGCAGTTCTTC. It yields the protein CASSLLLAGGNEQFF.

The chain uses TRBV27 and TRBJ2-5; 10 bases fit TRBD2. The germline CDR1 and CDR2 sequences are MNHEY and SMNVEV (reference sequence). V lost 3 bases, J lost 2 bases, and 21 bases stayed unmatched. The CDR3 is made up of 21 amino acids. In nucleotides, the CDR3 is TGTGCCAGCAGTTTGAGGAGGCTAGGGACTAGCGATTTGGAGTCACAAGAGACCCAGTACTTC. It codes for CASSLRRLGTSDLESQETQYF.

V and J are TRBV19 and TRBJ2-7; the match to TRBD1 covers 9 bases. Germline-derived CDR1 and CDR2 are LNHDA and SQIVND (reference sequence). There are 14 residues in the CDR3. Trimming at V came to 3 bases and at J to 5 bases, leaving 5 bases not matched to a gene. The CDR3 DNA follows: TGTGCCAGTAGTATGAGGACAGGGGTGCACGAGCAGTACTTC. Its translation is CASSMRTGVHEQYF.

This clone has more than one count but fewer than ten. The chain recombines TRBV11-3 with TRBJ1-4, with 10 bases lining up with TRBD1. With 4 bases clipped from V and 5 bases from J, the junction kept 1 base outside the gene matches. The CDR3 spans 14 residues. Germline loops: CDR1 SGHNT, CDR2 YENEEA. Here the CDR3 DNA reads TGTGCCAGCAGCTCGGGACAGGGGAATGAAAAACTGTTTTTT. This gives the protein CASSSGQGNEKLFF.

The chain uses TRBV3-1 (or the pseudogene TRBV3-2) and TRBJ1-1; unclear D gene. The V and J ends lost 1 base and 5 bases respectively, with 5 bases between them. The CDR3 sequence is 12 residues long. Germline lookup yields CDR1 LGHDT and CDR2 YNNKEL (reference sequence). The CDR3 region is CASSQVPTEAFF. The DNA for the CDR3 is TGTGCCAGCAGCCAAGTTCCGACTGAAGCTTTCTTT.